These 20 T cell receptor delta chains share one sample of origin, sequenced in a study of gamma-delta chains in newborns, infants, children. TCRdb reanalysed the reads with CATT. This table has 3,000 to 5,000 delta-chain clones, around 40% appearing once. The sequencing here drew on blood, taken at week 6. These receptors all come from a child who was a newborn, infant or young child, either healthy, febrile or measles-vaccinated (not recorded which).

This clone has just a few counts. The chain is built from TRDV1 and TRDJ1; D may be TRDD3 (5 bases). The CDR3 has 22 residues. Germline V gives CDR1 TSWWSYY, CDR2 QGS. Trimming cost V 1 base and J 0 bases, with 30 bases left between them. The CDR3 spells CALGEHPYAGISARVYTDKLIF. CDR3 nucleotides: TGTGCTCTTGGGGAACACCCTTACGCAGGGATCTCTGCGAGAGTGTACACCGATAAACTCATCTTT.

V usage is TRDV2 and J usage is TRDJ3; the match to TRDD3 covers 11 bases. Germline CDR1 GEAIGNYY, CDR2 EKD. The CDR3 covers 17 residues. J was trimmed by 2 bases and V by 2 bases; bases with no gene match: 1. The CDR3 region has the DNA TGTGCCTGTGACATACTGGGGGATACCTGGGACACCCGACAGATGTTTTTC. The encoded protein is CACDILGDTWDTRQMFF.

Sample share makes this clone medium-sized. This sequence joins TRDV2 and TRDJ2, with D possibly TRDD3 on 5 matching bases. The ends were cut back, 0 bases at V and 0 bases at J, with 13 bases in the middle. The length of the CDR3 is 17 residues. CDR1 and CDR2 from the germline V gene are GEAIGNYY and EKD. The chain's CDR3 is CACDTARGAALTAQLFF. The CDR3 DNA is TGTGCCTGTGACACCGCCCGGGGGGCTGCTTTGACAGCACAACTCTTCTTT.

This clone has just a few counts. The chain is built from TRDV2 and TRDJ3; the match to TRDD2 covers 7 bases. V trimming: 0 bases; J trimming: 0 bases; junction bases outside the gene matches: 16. Germline V lookup: CDR1 GEAIGNYY, CDR2 EKD. This CDR3 spans 22 amino acids. The DNA of the CDR3 is TGTGCCTGTGACACCCTCTCCATCATTCCTACTCAGGACTCCTGGGACACCCGACAGATGTTTTTC. The encoded protein is CACDTLSIIPTQDSWDTRQMFF.

In this sample, this clone turned up a few times. The same CDR3 can be traced to other DNA sequences in this sample. The genes are TRAV29/DV5 and TRDJ1; 7 bases map to TRDD3. This CDR3 comprises 21 residues. Germline V gene data show CDR1 as NSMFDY and CDR2 as ISSIKDK. The V gene end was trimmed by 1 base and the J gene end by 0 bases; junction bases not matched to a gene: 24. The CDR3 DNA follows: TGTGCAGCAAGCCACTTATCTTCTCCGGGGGGTGGGGGAATGTACACCGATAAACTCATCTTT. It is translated as CAASHLSSPGGGGMYTDKLIF.

This clone occurred a few times. The genes are TRDV2 and TRDJ1; D is possibly TRDD3 (6 bases). V shed 0 bases and J shed 1 base, with 17 bases lying between them. The germline gives CDR1 GEAIGNYY, CDR2 EKD. The CDR3 is 17 residues long. The CDR3 reads CACDTLGPNDSTDKLIF. DNA of the CDR3: TGTGCCTGTGACACCCTGGGGCCCAACGACAGCACCGATAAACTCATCTTT.

V is TRDV1 and J is TRDJ1, with TRDD3 matching over 11 bases. The CDR3 spans 18 residues. The trim removed 4 bases at V and 0 bases at J, leaving 10 bases unmatched. The germline V gene encodes CDR1 TSWWSYY and CDR2 QGS. The CDR3 sequence: CALGGDPLGDTHTDKLIF. The CDR3 nucleotides read TGTGCTCTTGGGGGGGATCCTCTGGGGGATACTCACACCGATAAACTCATCTTT.

Regarding this clone: A far larger clone differs by one base, so this is likely a read error. In the same sample, other DNA sequences code for this CDR3. V is TRDV3 and J is TRDJ1; D is unresolved. Germline V gives CDR1 TVYSNPD, CDR2 GDNSRS (reference sequence). V was cut by 0 bases and J by 3 bases, with 17 bases left in between. The length of the CDR3 is 15 residues. CDR3 protein: CAFSVLLVISDKLIF. CDR3 bases: TGTGCCTTTAGTGTACTGTTAGTTATCTCCGATAAACTCATCTTT.

By its share, this clone is medium-sized. Other DNA sequences in the sample encode the same CDR3. The chain joins TRDV2 to TRDJ1; 13 nucleotides align to TRDD3. Germline assignment: CDR1 GEAIGNYY and CDR2 EKD. Trimming cost V 0 bases and J 2 bases; bases outside gene matches: 5. CDR3 length: 17 amino acids. The CDR3 DNA reads TGTGCCTGTGACACCAACTGGGGGATACGCGGGACCGATAAACTCATCTTT. This translates into CACDTNWGIRGTDKLIF.

The genes are TRDV3 and TRDJ1; 12 nucleotides align to TRDD3. Looked up from germline, CDR1 is TVYSNPD and CDR2 is GDNSRS (reference sequence). V shed 3 bases, J shed 0 bases, and the junction held 29 bases outside the gene matches. CDR3 size: 23 residues. CDR3 bases: TGTGCCTTCCCCCCTCCTCAGTTGTTCTACTGGGGGATACCCCATAAGGACACCGATAAACTCATCTTT. Encoded protein: CAFPPPQLFYWGIPHKDTDKLIF.

In the case of this clone: At the DNA level, this CDR3 is encoded by other sequences in the same sample as well. This chain joins TRDV1 and TRDJ1; 9 nucleotides agree with TRDD2. J gave up 5 bases and V 5 bases, and 21 bases lay outside the gene matches. The germline CDR1 and CDR2 sequences are TSWWSYY and QGS. This CDR3 region has 19 residues. The CDR3: CALGPPSYLATLGVDKLIF. In DNA form, the CDR3 reads TGTGCTCTTGGGCCCCCTTCCTACTTGGCTACTTTGGGGGTGGATAAACTCATCTTT.

Remarks on this clone: A read error may be the cause here, since a much bigger clone is one base away. The rearrangement joins TRDV2 to TRDJ1, with 7 bases that match TRDD3. Per the germline V gene, CDR1 is GEAIGNYY and CDR2 is EKD. The CDR3 runs 18 residues. J was trimmed by 1 base and V by 4 bases; bases with no gene match: 17. The DNA for the CDR3 is TGTGCCTGTGATCAGGCCTACCCTGGGGGCCTCGGCACCGATAAACTCATCTTT. Translation gives CACDQAYPGGLGTDKLIF.

To note about this clone: A much bigger clone sits one base away, suggesting this may be a read error. The CDR3 DNA is TGTGCCCGTGAGAAGGGGGCTTTGACAGCACAACTCTTCTTT. It specifies CAREKGALTAQLFF. V usage is TRDV2 and J usage is TRDJ2, with a tentative D call TRDD3 (5 bases). The CDR3 sequence is 14 residues long. Per the germline V gene, CDR1 is GEAIGNYY and CDR2 is EKD.

In its sample, this clone was seen once. A clone one base away is much larger, so this may be a read error. The identical CDR3 is also encoded by other nucleotide sequences in the sample. The V and J genes are TRDV2 and TRDJ1, with D possibly TRDD3 on 5 matching bases. The germline V gene has CDR1 GEAIGNYY and CDR2 EKD. CDR3 length: 17 amino acids. The V end lost 3 bases, the J end lost 0 bases, and 19 bases lay between the germline ends. The CDR3 DNA reads TGTGCCTGTGACTTGACTGGTGGATCGAAGTACACCGATAAACTCATCTTT. Protein sequence: CACDLTGGSKYTDKLIF.

This clone was recorded only once. This clone may be a read error of a much larger clone one base away. The rearrangement joins TRDV2 to TRDJ3, with 9 nucleotides matching TRDD3. This CDR3 is built from 17 residues. Germline assignment: CDR1 GEAIGNYY and CDR2 EKD. The CDR3 loop reads CACDNWGSSWDARQMFF. Written as DNA, the CDR3 is TGTGCCTGTGACAACTGGGGGAGCTCCTGGGACGCCCGACAGATGTTTTTC.

CDR3 coding DNA: TGTGCTCTTGGGGAACAGTCCCACAGGGATAAACTCATCTTT. Translation: CALGEQSHRDKLIF. This chain joins TRDV1 and TRDJ1; no definite D call. The CDR3 has 14 amino acids. V lost 1 base and J lost 5, with 11 bases in between. Germline values: CDR1 TSWWSYY, CDR2 QGS.

This chain uses TRDV1 with TRDJ1; 13 nucleotides align to TRDD3. CDR1 is TSWWSYY and CDR2 is QGS in the germline V gene. Unmatched junction bases numbered 12, after V lost 0 bases and J lost 2 bases. The CDR3 contains 20 residues. The DNA of the CDR3 is TGTGCTCTTGGGGAACTAGTCCTGTACTGGGGGATACGGGGGACCGATAAACTCATCTTT. It yields the protein CALGELVLYWGIRGTDKLIF.

This clone occurred a few times. Additional DNA sequences in this sample encode the identical CDR3. The chain joins TRDV1 to TRDJ1, with TRDD3 identical over 7 bases. Unmatched junction bases numbered 9, after V lost 9 bases and J lost 2 bases. In germline, CDR1 is TSWWSYY, CDR2 QGS. The CDR3 totals 14 residues. CDR3 sequence reads: CALLGMVPTDKLIF. In DNA, the CDR3 is TGTGCTCTACTGGGGATGGTCCCTACCGATAAACTCATCTTT.

With regard to this clone: Being one base from a much bigger clone, this may be a read error. This same CDR3 is encoded by further DNA sequences in the sample. V usage is TRDV1 and J usage is TRDJ1; D tentatively fits TRDD2 or TRDD3 (6 bases each). From germline, CDR1 is TSWWSYY and CDR2 QGS. V lost 3 bases and J 8 bases, leaving 25 bases between the germline ends. The CDR3 sequence is 17 residues long. The CDR3 protein is CALGESWGPSLHDKLIF. For the CDR3, the DNA is TGTGCTCTTGGGGAGTCTTGGGGGCCTTCCCTTCACGACAAACTCATCTTT.

The sample holds one count of this clone. A read error is possible here, since a much larger clone lies one base away. V usage is TRDV2 and J usage is TRDJ1; 7 nucleotides agree with TRDD3. The CDR3 totals 16 residues. V shed 0 bases, J shed 3 bases, and the junction held 9 bases outside the gene matches. From germline, CDR1 is GEAIGNYY and CDR2 EKD. The CDR3 reads CACDTGRDTRPDKLIF. The CDR3 DNA sequence: TGTGCCTGTGACACCGGAAGGGATACAAGACCCGATAAACTCATCTTT.